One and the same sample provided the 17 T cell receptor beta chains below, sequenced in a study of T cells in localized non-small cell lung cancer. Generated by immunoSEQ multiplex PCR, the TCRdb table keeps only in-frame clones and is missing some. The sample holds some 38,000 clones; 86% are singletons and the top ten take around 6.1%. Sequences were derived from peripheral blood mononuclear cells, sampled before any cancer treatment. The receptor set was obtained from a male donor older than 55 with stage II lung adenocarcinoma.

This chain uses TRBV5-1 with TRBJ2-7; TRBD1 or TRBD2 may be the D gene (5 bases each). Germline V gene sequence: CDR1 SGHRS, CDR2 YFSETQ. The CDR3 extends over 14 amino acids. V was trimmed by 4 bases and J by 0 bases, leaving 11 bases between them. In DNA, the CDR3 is TGCGCCAGCAGCCCAGGGAGCTTCTCCTACGAGCAGTACTTC. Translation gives CASSPGSFSYEQYF.

Here the CDR3 reads CASRIDGLNTGELFF. The DNA for the CDR3 is TGTGCCAGCAGGATCGACGGACTAAACACCGGGGAGCTGTTTTTT. This chain links TRBV7-2 with TRBJ2-2; D possibly corresponds to TRBD2 (6 bases). The CDR3 sequence is 15 residues long. In germline, CDR1 is SGHTA, CDR2 FQGNSA. V lost 6 bases, J lost 2 bases, and 13 bases lay in between.

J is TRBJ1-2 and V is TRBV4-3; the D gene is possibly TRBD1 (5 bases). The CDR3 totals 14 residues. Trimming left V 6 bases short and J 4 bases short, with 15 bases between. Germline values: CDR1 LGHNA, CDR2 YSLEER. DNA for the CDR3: TGCGCCAGCAGTAGATTAGACAGCCCCTATGGCTACACCTTC. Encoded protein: CASSRLDSPYGYTF.

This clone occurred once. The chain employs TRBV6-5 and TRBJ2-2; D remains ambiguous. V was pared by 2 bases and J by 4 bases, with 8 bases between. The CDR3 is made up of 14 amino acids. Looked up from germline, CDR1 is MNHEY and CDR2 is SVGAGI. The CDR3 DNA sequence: TGTGCCAGCAGTTACAGTGGATCCACCGGGGAGCTGTTTTTT. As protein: CASSYSGSTGELFF.

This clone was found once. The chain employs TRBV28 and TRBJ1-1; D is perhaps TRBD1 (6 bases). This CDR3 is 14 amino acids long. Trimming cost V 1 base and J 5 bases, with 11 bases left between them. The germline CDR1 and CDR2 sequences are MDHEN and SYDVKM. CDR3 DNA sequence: TGTGCCAGCAGTTTATTGGGGGCTTGGACTGAAGCTTTCTTT. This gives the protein CASSLLGAWTEAFF. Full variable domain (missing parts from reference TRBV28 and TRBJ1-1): DVKVTQSSRYLVKRTGEKVFLECVQDMDHENMFWYRQDPGLGLRLIYFSYDVKMKEKGDIPEGYSVSREKKERFSLILESASTNQTSMYLCASSLLGAWTEAFFGQGTRLTVV.

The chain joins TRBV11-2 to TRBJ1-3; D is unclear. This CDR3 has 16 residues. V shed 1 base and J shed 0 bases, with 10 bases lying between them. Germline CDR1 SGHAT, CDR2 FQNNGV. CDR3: CASSLGQALSGNTIYF. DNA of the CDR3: TGTGCCAGCAGCTTAGGGCAGGCACTCTCTGGAAACACCATATATTTT.

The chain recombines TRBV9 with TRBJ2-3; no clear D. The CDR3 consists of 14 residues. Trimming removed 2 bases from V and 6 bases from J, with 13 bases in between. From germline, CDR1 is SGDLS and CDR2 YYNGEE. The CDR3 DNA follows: TGTGCCAGCAGCGTCGGAGCCGCCGCCGATACGCAGTATTTT. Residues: CASSVGAAADTQYF.

CDR3 protein: CASCAQGMTDTQYF. The DNA of the CDR3 is TGCGCCAGCTGTGCACAGGGGATGACAGATACGCAGTATTTT. The V gene is TRBV5-1, the J gene TRBJ2-3, with 7 bases fitting TRBD1. Trimming cost V 7 bases and J 3 bases; bases outside gene matches: 8. The CDR3 contains 14 residues. Germline V lookup: CDR1 SGHRS, CDR2 YFSETQ.

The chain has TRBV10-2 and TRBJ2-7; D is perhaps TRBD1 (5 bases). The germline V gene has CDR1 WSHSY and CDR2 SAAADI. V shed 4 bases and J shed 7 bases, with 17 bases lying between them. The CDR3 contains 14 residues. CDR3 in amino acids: CASSGGRISSEQYF. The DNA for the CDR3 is TGCGCCAGCAGTGGGGGCCGGATCTCTTCGGAGCAGTACTTC.

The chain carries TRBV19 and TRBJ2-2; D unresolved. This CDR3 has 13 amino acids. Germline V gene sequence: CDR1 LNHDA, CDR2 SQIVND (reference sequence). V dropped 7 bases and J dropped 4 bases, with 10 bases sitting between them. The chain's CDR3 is CASIAQATGELFF. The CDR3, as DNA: TGTGCCAGTATTGCGCAGGCCACCGGGGAGCTGTTTTTT.

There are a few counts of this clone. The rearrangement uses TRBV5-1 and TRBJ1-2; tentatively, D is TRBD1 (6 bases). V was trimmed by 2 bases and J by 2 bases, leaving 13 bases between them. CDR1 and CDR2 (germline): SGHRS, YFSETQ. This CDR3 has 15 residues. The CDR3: CASSFSPTGNYGYTF. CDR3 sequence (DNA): TGCGCCAGCAGCTTTTCGCCCACAGGGAACTATGGCTACACCTTC.

CDR3 coding DNA: TGTGCCTGGAGTAGACGGGCGCGCACAGATACGCAGTATTTT. It translates to CAWSRRARTDTQYF. The genes are TRBV30 and TRBJ2-3; D remains unclear. Germline V gene sequence: CDR1 GTSNPN, CDR2 SVGIG (reference sequence). The germline V and J ends were trimmed by 2 bases and 1 base, with 10 bases remaining between them. The CDR3 length is 14 residues.

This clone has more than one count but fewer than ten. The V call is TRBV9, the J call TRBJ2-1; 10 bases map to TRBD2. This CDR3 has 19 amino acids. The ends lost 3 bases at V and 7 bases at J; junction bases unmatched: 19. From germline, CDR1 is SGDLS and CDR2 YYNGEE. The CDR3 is CASSEGKSLLAGPRNEQFF. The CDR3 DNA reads TGTGCCAGCAGCGAGGGAAAATCCTTACTAGCGGGACCTAGGAATGAGCAGTTCTTC.

Here the CDR3 DNA reads TGTGCCAGCAGACCCGGGACAGGGAACACTGAAGCTTTCTTT. Translated, it gives CASRPGTGNTEAFF. This chain connects TRBV28 to TRBJ1-1; 8 nucleotides agree with TRBD1. The CDR3 runs to 14 residues. Germline V gives CDR1 MDHEN, CDR2 SYDVKM. With V trimmed by 6 bases and J by 1 base, 4 bases remained unmatched.

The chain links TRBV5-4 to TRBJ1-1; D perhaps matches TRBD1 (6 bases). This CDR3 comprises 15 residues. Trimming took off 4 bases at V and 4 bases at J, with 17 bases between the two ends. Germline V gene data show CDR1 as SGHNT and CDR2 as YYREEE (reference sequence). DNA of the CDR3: TGTGCCAGCAGCGGGGGGAAACAGGGAGGCACTGAAGCTTTCTTT. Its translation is CASSGGKQGGTEAFF.

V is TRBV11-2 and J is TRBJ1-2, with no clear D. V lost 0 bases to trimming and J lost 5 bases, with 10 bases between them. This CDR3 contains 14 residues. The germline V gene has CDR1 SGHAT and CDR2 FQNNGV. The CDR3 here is CASSLEPSIYGYTF. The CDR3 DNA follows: TGTGCCAGCAGCTTAGAGCCCAGCATTTATGGCTACACCTTC.

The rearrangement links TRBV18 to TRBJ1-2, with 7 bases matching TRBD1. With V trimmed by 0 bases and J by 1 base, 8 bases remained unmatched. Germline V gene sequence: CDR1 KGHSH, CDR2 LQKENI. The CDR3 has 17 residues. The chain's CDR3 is CASSPPGSGTVNYGYTF. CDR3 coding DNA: TGTGCCAGCTCACCACCGGGGTCCGGGACAGTTAACTATGGCTACACCTTC.